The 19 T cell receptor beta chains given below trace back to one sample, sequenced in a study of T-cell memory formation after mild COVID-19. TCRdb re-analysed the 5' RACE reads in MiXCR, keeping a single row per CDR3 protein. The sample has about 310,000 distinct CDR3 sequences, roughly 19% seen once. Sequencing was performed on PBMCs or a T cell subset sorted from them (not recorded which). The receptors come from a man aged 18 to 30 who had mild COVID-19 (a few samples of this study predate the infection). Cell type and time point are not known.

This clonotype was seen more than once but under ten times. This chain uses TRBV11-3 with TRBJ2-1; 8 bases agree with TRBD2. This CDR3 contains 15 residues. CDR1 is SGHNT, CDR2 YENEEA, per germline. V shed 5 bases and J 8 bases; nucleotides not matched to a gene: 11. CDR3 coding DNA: TGTGCCAGCAGCCCGGGGGGGCAGAGAGGCGATGAGCAGTTCTTC. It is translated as CASSPGGQRGDEQFF.

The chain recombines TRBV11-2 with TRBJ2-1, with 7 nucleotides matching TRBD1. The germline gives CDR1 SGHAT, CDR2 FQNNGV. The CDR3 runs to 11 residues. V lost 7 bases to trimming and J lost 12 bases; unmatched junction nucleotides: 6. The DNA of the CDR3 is TGTGCCAGCACCCTACAGGGGAGGCAGTTCTTC. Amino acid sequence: CASTLQGRQFF.

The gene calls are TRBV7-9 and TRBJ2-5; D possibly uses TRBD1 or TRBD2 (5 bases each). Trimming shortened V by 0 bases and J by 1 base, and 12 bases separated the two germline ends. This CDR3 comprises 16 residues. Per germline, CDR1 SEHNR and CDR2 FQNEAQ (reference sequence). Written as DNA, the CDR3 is TGTGCCAGCAGCTTAGCGCCGGTGGGGACCCAAGAGACCCAGTACTTC. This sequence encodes CASSLAPVGTQETQYF.

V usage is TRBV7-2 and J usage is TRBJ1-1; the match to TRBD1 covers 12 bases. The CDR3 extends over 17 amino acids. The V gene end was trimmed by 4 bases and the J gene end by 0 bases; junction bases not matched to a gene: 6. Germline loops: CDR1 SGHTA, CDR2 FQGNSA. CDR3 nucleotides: TGTGCCAGCAGCTACCGGGACAGGGGGCTGATGAACACTGAAGCTTTCTTT. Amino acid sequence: CASSYRDRGLMNTEAFF.

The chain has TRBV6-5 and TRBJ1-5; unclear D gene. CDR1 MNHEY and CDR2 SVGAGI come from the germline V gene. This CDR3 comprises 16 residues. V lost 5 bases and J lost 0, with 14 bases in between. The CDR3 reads CASSKRASYSNQPQHF. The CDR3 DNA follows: TGTGCCAGCAGTAAACGGGCTAGCTATAGCAATCAGCCCCAGCATTTT.

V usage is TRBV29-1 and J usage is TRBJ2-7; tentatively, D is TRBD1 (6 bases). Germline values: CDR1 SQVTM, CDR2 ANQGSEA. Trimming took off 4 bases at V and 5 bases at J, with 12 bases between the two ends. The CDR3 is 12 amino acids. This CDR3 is CSVVNRENEQYF. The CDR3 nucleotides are TGCAGCGTTGTTAACAGGGAGAACGAGCAGTACTTC.

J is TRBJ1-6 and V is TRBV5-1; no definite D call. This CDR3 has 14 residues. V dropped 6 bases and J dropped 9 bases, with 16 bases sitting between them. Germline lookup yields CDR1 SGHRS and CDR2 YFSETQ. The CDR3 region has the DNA TGCGCCAGCAACTCCGGACCACTCCCTTCACCCCTCCACTTT. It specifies CASNSGPLPSPLHF. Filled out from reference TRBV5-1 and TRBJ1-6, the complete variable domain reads KAGVTQTPRYLIKTRGQQVTLSCSPISGHRSVSWYQQTPGQGLQFLFEYFSETQRNKGNFPGRFSGRQFSNSRSEMNVSTLELGDSALYLCASNSGPLPSPLHFGNGTRLTVT.

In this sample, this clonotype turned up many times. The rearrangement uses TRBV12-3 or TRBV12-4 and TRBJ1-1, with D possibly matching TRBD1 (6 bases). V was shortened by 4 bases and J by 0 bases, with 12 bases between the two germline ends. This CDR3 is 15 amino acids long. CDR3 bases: TGTGCCAGCAGTTCACACAGGGCAGTGAACACTGAAGCTTTCTTT. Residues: CASSSHRAVNTEAFF.

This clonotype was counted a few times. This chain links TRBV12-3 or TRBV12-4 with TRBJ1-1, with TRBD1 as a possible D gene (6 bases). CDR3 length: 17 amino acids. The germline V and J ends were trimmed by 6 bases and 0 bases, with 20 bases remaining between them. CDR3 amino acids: CASSPSGQQGVNTEAFF. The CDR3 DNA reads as TGTGCCAGCAGCCCAAGTGGACAACAGGGAGTGAACACTGAAGCTTTCTTT.

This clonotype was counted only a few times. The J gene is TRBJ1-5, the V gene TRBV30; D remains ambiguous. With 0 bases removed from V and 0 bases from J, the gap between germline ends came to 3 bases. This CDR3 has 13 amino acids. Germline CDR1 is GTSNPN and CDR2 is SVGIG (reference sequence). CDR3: CAWSVLSNQPQHF. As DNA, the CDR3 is TGTGCCTGGAGTGTACTTAGCAATCAGCCCCAGCATTTT.

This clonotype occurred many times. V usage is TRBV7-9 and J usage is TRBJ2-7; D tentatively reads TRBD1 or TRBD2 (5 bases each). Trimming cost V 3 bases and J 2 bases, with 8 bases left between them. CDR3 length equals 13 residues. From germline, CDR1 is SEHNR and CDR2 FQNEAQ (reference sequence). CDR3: CASSFWGTYEQYV. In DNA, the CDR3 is TGTGCCAGCAGCTTTTGGGGGACCTACGAGCAGTACGTC.

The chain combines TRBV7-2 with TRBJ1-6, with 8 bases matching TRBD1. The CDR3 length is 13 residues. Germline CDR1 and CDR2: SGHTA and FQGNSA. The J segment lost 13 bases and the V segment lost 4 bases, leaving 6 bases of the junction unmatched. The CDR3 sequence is CASSYDDRGPLHF. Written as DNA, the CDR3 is TGTGCCAGCAGCTATGACGACAGGGGTCCCCTCCACTTT. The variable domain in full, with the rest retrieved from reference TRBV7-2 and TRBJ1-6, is GAGVSQSPSNKVTEKGKDVELRCDPISGHTALYWYRQSLGQGLEFLIYFQGNSAPDKSGLPSDRFSAERTGGSVSTLTIQRTQQEDSAVYLCASSYDDRGPLHFGNGTRLTVT.

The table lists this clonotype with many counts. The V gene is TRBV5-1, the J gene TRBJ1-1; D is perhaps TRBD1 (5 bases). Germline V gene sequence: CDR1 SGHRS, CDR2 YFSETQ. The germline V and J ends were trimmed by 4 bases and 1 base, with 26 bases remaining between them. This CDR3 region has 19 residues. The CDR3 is CASSMDGPGRKDGNTEAFF. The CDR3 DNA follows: TGCGCCAGCAGCATGGACGGACCGGGACGTAAAGATGGGAACACTGAAGCTTTCTTT.

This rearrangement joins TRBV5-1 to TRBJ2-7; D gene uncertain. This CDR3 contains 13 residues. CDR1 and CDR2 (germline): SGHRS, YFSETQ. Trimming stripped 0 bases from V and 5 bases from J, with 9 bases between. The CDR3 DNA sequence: TGCGCCAGCAGCTTGGAGGGTTCGGACGAGCAGTACTTC. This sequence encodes CASSLEGSDEQYF.

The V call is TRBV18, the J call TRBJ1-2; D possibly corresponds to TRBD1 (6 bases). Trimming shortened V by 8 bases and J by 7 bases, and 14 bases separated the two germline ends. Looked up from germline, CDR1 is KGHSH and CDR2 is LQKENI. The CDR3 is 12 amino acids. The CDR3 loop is CASHSGTLGYTF. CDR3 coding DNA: TGTGCCAGCCACTCCGGGACACTTGGCTACACCTTC.

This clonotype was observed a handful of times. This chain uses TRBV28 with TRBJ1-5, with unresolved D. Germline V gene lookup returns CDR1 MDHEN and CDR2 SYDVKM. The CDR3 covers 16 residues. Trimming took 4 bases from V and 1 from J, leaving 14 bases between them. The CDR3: CASSYPPNQSNQPQHF. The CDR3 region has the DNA TGTGCCAGCAGTTACCCCCCGAACCAGAGCAATCAGCCCCAGCATTTT. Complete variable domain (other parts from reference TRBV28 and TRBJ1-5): DVKVTQSSRYLVKRTGEKVFLECVQDMDHENMFWYRQDPGLGLRLIYFSYDVKMKEKGDIPEGYSVSREKKERFSLILESASTNQTSMYLCASSYPPNQSNQPQHFGDGTRLSIL.

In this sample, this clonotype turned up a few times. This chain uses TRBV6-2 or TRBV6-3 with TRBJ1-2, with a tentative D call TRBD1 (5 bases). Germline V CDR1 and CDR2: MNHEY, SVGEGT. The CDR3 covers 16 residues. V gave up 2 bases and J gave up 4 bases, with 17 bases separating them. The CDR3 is CASSYVRTTFGYGYTF. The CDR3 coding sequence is TGTGCCAGCAGTTACGTCAGGACAACTTTCGGCTATGGCTACACCTTC.

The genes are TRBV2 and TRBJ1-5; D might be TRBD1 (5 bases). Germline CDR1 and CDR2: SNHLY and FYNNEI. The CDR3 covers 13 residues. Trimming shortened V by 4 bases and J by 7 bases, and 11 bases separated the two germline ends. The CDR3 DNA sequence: TGTGCCAGCAGTGCAGAGGGGAACCAGCCCCAGCATTTT. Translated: CASSAEGNQPQHF. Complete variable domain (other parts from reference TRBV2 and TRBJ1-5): EPEVTQTPSHQVTQMGQEVILRCVPISNHLYFYWYRQILGQKVEFLVSFYNNEISEKSEIFDDQFSVERPDGSNFTLKIRSTKLEDSAMYFCASSAEGNQPQHFGDGTRLSIL.

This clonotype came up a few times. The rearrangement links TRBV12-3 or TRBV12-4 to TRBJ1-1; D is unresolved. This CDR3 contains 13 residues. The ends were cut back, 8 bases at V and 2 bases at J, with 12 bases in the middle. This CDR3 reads CASARSGNTEAFF. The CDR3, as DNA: TGTGCCAGCGCACGGTCGGGCAACACTGAAGCTTTCTTT.